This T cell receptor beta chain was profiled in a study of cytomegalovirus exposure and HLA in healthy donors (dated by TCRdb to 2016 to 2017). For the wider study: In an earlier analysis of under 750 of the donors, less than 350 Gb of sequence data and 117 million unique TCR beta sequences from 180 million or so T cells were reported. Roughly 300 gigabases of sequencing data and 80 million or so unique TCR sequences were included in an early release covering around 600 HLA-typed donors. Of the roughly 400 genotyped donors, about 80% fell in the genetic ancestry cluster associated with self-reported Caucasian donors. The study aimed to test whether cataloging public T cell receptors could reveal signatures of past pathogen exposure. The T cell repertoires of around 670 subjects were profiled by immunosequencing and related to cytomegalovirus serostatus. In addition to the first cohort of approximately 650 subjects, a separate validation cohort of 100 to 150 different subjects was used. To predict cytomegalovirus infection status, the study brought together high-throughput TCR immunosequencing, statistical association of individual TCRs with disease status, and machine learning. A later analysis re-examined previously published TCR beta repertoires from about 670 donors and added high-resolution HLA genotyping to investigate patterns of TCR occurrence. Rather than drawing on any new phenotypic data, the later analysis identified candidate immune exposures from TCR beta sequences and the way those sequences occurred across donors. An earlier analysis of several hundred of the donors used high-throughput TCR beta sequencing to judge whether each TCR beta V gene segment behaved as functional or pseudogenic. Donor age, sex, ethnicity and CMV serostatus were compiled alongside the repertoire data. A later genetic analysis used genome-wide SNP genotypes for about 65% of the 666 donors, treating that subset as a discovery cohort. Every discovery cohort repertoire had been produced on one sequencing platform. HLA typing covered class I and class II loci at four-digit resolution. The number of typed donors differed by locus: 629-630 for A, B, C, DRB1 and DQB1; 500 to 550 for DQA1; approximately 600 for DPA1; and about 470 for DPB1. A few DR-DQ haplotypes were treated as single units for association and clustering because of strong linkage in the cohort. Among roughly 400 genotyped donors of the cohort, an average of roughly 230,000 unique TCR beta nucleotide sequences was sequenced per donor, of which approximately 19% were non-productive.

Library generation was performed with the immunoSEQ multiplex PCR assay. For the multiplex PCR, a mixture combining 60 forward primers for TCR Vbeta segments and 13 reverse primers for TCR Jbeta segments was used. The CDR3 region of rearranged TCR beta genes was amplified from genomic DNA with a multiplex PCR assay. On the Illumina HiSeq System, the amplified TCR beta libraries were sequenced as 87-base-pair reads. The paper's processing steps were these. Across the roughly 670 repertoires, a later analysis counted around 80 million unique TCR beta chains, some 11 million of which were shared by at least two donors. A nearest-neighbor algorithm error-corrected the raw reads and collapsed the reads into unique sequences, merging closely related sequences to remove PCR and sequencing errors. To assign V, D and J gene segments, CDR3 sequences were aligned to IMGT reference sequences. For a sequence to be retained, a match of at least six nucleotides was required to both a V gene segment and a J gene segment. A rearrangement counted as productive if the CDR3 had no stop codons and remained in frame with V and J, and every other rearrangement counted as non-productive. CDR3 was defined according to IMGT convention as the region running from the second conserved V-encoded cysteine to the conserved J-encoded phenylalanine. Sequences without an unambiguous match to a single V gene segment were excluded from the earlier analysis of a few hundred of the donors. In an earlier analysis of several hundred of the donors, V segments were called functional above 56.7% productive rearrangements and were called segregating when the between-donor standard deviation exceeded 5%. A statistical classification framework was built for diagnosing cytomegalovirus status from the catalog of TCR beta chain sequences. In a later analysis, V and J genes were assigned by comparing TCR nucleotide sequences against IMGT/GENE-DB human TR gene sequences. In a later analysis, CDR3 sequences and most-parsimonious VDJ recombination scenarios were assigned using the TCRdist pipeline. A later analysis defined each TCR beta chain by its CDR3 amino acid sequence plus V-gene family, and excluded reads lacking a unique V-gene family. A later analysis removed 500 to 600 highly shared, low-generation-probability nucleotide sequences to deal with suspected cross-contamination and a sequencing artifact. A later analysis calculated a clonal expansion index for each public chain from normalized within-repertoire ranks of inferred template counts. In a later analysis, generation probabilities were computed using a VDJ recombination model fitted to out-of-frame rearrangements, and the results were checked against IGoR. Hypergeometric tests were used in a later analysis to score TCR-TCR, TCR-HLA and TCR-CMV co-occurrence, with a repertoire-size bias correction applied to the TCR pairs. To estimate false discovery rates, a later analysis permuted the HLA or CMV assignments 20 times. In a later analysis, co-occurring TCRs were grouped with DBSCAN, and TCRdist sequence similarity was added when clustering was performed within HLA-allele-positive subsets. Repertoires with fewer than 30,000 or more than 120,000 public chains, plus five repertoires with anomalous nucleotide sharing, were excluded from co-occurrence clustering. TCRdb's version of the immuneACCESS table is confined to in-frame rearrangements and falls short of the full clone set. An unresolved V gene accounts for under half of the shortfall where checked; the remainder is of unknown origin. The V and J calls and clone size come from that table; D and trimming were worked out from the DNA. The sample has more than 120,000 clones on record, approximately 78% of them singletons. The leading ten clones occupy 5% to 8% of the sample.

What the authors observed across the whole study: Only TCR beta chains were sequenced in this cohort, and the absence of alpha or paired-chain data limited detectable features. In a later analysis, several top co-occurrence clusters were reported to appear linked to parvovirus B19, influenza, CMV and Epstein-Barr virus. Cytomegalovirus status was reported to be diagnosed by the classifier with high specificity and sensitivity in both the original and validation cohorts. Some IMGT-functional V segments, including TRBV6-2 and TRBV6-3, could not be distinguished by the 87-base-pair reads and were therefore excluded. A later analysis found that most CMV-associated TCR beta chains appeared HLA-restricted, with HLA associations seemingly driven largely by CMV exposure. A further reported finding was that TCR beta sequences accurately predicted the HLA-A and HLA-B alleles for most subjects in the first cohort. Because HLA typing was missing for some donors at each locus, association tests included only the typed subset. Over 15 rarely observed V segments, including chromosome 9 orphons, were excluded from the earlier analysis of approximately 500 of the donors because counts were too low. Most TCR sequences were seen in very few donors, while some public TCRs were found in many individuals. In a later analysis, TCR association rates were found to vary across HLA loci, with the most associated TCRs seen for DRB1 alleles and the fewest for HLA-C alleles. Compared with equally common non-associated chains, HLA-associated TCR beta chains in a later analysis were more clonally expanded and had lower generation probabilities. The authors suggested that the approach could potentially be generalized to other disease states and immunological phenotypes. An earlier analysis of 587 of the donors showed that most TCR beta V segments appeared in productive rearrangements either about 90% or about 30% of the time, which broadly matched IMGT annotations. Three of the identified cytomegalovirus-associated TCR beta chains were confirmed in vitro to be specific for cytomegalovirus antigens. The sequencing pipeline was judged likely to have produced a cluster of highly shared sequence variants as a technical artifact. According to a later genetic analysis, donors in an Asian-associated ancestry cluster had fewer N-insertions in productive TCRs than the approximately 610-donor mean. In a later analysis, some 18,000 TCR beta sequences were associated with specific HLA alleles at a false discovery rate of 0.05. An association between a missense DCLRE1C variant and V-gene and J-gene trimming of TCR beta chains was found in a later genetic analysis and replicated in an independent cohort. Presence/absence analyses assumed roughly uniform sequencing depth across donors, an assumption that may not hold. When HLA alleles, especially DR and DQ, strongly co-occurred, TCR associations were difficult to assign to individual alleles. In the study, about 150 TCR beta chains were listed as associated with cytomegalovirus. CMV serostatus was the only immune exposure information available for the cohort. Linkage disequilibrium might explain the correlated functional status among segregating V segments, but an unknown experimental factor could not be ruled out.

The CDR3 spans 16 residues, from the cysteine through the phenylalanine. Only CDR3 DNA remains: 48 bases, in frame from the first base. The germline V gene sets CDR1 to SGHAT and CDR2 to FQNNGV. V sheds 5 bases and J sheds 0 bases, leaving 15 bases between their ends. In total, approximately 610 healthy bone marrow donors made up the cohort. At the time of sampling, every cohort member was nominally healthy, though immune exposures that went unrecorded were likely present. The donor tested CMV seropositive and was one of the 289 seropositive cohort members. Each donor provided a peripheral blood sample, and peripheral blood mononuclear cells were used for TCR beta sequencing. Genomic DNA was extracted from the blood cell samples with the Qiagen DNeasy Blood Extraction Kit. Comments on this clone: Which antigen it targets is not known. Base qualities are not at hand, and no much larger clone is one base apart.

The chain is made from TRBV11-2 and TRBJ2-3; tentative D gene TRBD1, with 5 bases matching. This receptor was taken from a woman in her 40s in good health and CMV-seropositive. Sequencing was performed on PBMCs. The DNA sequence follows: TGTGCCAGCAGCCTACGGACACTCTCTAGCACAGATACGCAGTATTTT. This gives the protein CASSLRTLSSTDTQYF.